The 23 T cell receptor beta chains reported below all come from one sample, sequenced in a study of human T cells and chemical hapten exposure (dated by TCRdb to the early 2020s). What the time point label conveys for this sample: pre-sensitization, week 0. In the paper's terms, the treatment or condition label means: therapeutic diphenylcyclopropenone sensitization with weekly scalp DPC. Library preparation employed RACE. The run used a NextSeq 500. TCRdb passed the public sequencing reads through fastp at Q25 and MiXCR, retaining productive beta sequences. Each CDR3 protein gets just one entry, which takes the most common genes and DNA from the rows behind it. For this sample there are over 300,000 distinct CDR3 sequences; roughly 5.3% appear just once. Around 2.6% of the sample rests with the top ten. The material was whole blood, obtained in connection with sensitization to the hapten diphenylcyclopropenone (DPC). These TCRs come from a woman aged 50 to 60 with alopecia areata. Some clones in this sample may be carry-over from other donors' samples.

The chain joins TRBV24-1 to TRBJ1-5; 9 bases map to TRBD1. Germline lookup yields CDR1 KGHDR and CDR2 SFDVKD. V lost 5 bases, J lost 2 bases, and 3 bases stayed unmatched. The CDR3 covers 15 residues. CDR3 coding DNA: TGTGCCACCAGTGGGGACAGGGTCGGCAATCAGCCCCAGCATTTT. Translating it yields CATSGDRVGNQPQHF.

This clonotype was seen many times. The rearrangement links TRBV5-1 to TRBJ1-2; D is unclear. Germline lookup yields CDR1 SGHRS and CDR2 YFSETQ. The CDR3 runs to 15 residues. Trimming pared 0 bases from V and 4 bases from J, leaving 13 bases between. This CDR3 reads CASSLVSGRTYGYTF. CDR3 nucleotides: TGCGCCAGCAGCTTGGTTTCGGGCAGAACCTATGGCTACACCTTC.

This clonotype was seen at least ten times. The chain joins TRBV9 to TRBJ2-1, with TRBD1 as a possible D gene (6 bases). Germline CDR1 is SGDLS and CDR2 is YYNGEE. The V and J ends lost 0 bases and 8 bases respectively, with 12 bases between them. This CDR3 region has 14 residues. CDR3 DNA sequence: TGTGCCAGCAGCGTAGAGGGGGTAGAGGATGAGCAGTTCTTC. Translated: CASSVEGVEDEQFF. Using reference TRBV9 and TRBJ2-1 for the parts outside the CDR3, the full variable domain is DSGVTQTPKHLITATGQRVTLRCSPRSGDLSVYWYQQSLDQGLQFLIQYYNGEERAKGNILERFSAQQFPDLHSELNLSSLELGDSALYFCASSVEGVEDEQFFGPGTRLTVL.

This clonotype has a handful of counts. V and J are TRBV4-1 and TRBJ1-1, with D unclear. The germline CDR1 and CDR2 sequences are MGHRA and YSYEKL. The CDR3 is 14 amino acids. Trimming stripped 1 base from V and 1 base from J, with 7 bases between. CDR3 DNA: TGCGCCAGCAGCCAAGGACCCACGAACACTGAAGCTTTCTTT. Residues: CASSQGPTNTEAFF.

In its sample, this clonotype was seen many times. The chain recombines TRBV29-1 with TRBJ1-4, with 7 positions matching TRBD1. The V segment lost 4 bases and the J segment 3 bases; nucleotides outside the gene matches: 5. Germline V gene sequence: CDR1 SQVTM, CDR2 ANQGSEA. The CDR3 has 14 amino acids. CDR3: CSVAPDRANEKLFF. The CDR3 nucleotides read TGCAGCGTTGCCCCAGACAGGGCTAATGAAAAACTGTTTTTT.

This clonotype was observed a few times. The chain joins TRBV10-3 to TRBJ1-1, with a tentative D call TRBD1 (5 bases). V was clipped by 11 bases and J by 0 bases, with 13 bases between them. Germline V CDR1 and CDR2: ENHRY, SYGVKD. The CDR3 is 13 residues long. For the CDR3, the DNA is TGTGCCCTGCGGGGGGGGTTGAACACTGAAGCTTTCTTT. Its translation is CALRGGLNTEAFF.

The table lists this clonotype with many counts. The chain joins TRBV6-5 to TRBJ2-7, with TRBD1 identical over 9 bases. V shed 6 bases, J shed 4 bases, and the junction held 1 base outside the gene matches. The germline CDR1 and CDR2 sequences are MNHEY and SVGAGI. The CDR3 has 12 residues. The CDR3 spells CASRDRGYEQYF. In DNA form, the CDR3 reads TGTGCCAGCAGGGACAGGGGATACGAGCAGTACTTC.

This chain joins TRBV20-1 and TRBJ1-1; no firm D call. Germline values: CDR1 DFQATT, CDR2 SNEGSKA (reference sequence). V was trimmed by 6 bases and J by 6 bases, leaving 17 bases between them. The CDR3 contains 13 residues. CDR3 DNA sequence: TGCAGTGCCCTGGACCCTGAAAGGGCTGAAGCTTTCTTT. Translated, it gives CSALDPERAEAFF.

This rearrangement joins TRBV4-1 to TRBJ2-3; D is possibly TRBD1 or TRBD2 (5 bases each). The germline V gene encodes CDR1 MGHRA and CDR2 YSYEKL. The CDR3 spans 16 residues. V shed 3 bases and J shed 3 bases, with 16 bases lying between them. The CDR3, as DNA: TGCGCCAGCAGCCATCCTCAAGGGACGGATACAGATACGCAGTATTTT. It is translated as CASSHPQGTDTDTQYF.

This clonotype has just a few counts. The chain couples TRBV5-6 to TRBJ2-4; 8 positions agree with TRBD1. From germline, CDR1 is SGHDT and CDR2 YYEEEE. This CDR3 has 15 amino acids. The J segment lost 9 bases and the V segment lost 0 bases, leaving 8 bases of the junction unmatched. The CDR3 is CASSLGSQGEGIQYF. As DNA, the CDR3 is TGTGCCAGCAGCTTGGGGTCACAGGGGGAAGGCATTCAGTACTTC.

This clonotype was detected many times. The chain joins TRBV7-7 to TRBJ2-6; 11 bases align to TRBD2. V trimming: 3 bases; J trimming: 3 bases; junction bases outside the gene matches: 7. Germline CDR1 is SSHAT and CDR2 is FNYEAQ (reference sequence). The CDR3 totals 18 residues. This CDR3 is CASSLRGTSGGGANVLTF. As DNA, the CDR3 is TGTGCCAGCAGCTTGCGGGGGACTAGCGGCGGTGGGGCCAACGTCCTGACTTTC.

The CDR3 spells CASSFGGLSDEQYF. In nucleotides, the CDR3 is TGTGCCAGCAGCTTCGGCGGTTTAAGCGACGAGCAGTACTTC. The gene calls are TRBV12-3 or TRBV12-4 and TRBJ2-7; D gene ambiguous. V gave up 6 bases and J gave up 5 bases, with 17 bases separating them. CDR3 size: 14 residues.

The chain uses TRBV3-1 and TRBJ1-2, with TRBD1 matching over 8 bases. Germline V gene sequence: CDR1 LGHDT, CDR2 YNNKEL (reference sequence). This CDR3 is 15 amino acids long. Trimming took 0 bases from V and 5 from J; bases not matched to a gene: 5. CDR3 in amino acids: CASSQDGTGWYGYTF. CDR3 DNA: TGTGCCAGCAGCCAAGACGGGACAGGCTGGTATGGCTACACCTTC. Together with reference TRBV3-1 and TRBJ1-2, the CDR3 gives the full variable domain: DTAVSQTPKYLVTQMGNDKSIKCEQNLGHDTMYWYKQDSKKFLKIMFSYNNKELIINETVPNRFSPKSPDKAHLNLHINSLELGDSAVYFCASSQDGTGWYGYTFGSGTRLTVV.

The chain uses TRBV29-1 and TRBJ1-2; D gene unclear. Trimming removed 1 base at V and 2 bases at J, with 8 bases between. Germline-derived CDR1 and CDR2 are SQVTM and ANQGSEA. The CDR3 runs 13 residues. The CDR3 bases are TGCAGCGTTGAAGGGAACCGGAACTATGGCTACACCTTC. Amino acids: CSVEGNRNYGYTF.

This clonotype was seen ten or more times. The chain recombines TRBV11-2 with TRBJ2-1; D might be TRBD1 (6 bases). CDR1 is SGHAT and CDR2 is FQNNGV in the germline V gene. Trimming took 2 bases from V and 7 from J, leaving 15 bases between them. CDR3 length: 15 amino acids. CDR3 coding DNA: TGTGCCAGCAGCTTACTAGCAGGGGCTCGGAATGAGCAGTTCTTC. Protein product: CASSLLAGARNEQFF.

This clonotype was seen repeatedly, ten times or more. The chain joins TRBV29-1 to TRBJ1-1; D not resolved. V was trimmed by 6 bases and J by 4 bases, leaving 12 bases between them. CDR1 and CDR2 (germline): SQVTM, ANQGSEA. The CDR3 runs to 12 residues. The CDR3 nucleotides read TGCAGCGTAGCAGGATTTATCACTGAAGCTTTCTTT. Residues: CSVAGFITEAFF.

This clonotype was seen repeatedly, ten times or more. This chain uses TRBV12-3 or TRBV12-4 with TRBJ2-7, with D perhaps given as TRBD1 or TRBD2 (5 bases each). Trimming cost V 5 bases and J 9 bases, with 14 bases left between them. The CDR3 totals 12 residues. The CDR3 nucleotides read TGTGCCAGCAGTCCCGGGGCCCTCGGGCAGTACTTC. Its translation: CASSPGALGQYF.

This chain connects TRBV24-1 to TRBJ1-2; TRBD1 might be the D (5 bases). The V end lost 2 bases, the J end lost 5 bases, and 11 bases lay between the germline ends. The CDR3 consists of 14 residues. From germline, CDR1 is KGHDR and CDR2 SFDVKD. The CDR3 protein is CATSDSGGRYGYTF. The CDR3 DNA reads TGTGCCACCAGTGATTCGGGGGGTCGGTATGGCTACACCTTC.

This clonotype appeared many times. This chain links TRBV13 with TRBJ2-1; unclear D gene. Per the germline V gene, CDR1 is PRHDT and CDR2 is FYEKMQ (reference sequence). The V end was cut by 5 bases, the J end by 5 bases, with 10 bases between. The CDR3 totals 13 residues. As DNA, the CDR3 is TGTGCCAGCAGCCCCTGGGGTAACAATGAGCAGTTCTTC. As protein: CASSPWGNNEQFF.

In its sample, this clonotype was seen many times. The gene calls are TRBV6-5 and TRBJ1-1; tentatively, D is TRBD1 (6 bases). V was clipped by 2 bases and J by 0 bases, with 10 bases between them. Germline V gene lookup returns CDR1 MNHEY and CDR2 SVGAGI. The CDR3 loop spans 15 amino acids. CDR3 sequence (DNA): TGTGCCAGCAGTTACACAGGGAGTATGAACACTGAAGCTTTCTTT. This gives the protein CASSYTGSMNTEAFF.

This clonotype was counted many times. CDR3 loop: CAISREGSGEQFF. In DNA, the CDR3 is TGTGCCATCAGTAGGGAGGGGTCTGGTGAGCAGTTCTTC. The chain couples TRBV10-3 to TRBJ2-1, with 7 positions matching TRBD2. The CDR3 extends over 13 amino acids. Germline CDR1 and CDR2: ENHRY and SYGVKD. J was trimmed by 9 bases and V by 5 bases; bases with no gene match: 7.

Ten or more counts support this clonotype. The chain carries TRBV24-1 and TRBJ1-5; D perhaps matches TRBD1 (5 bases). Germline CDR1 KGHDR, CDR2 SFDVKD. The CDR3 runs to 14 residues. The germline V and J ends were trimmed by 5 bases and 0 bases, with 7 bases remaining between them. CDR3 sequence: CATSGRDSNQPQHF. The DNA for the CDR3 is TGTGCCACCAGTGGCAGGGATAGCAATCAGCCCCAGCATTTT.

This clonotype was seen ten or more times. The CDR3 region has the DNA TGTGCCAGCAGTACCTCAACCGGGACTGTGACCTATGGCTACACCTTC. It specifies CASSTSTGTVTYGYTF. This chain joins TRBV27 and TRBJ1-2; D is possibly TRBD1 (5 bases). The CDR3 runs to 16 residues. V lost 5 bases and J lost 4, with 20 bases in between. The germline CDR1 and CDR2 sequences are MNHEY and SMNVEV (reference sequence).